The clone carrying this TCR beta chain was detected only a few times. PCR employed 60 Vbeta and 13 Jbeta primers. The repertoire was sequenced with immunoSEQ multiplex PCR; TCRdb's copy has only in-frame clones and lacks some. The sample has 180,000 or so clones, over 75% seen once. This entry comes from a study of cytomegalovirus exposure and HLA in healthy donors. Across the study: Early released data comprised some 91 million unique TCRs from HLA-typed donors.

Sequences were obtained from PBMCs. The receptor was isolated from a man aged 18 to 29 in good health and CMV-seropositive.

The CDR3 DNA is TGTGCCAGCAGCTTAGCTTCGGGGATTGGAAACACCATATATTTT. It translates to CASSLASGIGNTIYF. V gene TRBV7-2 combines with J gene TRBJ1-3; D is undetermined. The CDR3 has 15 residues. From germline, CDR1 is SGHTA and CDR2 FQGNSA. V lost 0 bases and J lost 3, with 9 bases in between.